The entry that follows covers one T cell receptor (beta chain) sequence. In the source study's methods: Amplification of reference gene primers was used by the study to estimate nucleated cell counts. Sequenced by immunoSEQ multiplex PCR; TCRdb stores in-frame clones only, minus some. Clone size and the V and J calls come from that table; the DNA yielded D and trimming. The sample holds about 64,000 clones, 85% to 90% seen once. This sample is drawn from a study of blood T cell repertoires in COVID-19. Across the study: Samples came from the United States, Italy and Spain, spanning acute and convalescent COVID-19.

CDR3 length equals 11 residues. Germline values: CDR1 MNHEY, CDR2 SVGAGI. Trimming left V 10 bases short and J 8 bases short, with 14 bases between. Sequencing was done on a sample of peripheral blood. This rearrangement joins TRBV6-5 to TRBJ1-2; D unresolved. This clonotype originated in a man over 45 with active COVID-19. The CDR3 reads CATRSLWGYTF. CDR3 sequence (DNA): TGTGCCACCCGGTCCCTCTGGGGCTACACCTTC.